Following are 30 T cell receptor beta chains from one sample sequenced in a study of blood T cell repertoires in COVID-19. Libraries were prepared by immunoSEQ multiplex PCR; TCRdb keeps only in-frame clonotypes and omits some of them. This table has roughly 160,000 clones, over 80% appearing once. Input material: peripheral blood. The source is a woman older than 75 with COVID-19, enrolled during active disease.

The rearrangement uses TRBV11-3 and TRBJ2-5; TRBD2 matches at 12 bases. V lost 5 bases and J lost 2; bases outside the gene matches: 3. Germline CDR1 SGHNT, CDR2 YENEEA. The CDR3 sequence is 15 residues long. The CDR3, as DNA: TGTGCCAGCAGCGCTAGCGGGAGGGAACAAGAGACCCAGTACTTC. Residues: CASSASGREQETQYF.

The chain combines TRBV7-2 with TRBJ1-5; 7 nucleotides align to TRBD1. Germline trimming cut 5 bases from V and 2 bases from J; bases unmatched to any gene: 6. The CDR3 has 15 amino acids. Germline CDR1 and CDR2: SGHTA and FQGNSA. This CDR3 reads CASSQQGPGNQPQHF. CDR3 coding DNA: TGTGCCAGCAGCCAACAGGGGCCTGGCAATCAGCCCCAGCATTTT.

The gene calls are TRBV9 and TRBJ1-5; the D is unclear. With 0 bases removed from V and 4 bases from J, the gap between germline ends came to 5 bases. This CDR3 comprises 13 residues. CDR1 and CDR2 from the germline V gene are SGDLS and YYNGEE. CDR3 nucleotides: TGTGCCAGCAGCGTAGGGGAGAATCAGCCCCAGCATTTT. Protein product: CASSVGENQPQHF.

The count of this clone is one. The chain recombines TRBV28 with TRBJ1-2, with 9 bases lining up with TRBD1. The trim removed 6 bases at V and 4 bases at J, leaving 9 bases unmatched. This CDR3 is 15 amino acids long. Germline V gene lookup returns CDR1 MDHEN and CDR2 SYDVKM. This CDR3 is CASSFLGQGRYGYTF. CDR3 nucleotide sequence: TGTGCCAGCAGCTTCCTTGGACAGGGGCGCTATGGCTACACCTTC.

This clone was seen a few times. CDR3 sequence: CASRVAGGTDTQYF. For the CDR3, the DNA is TGTGCCAGCAGGGTAGCGGGAGGGACAGATACGCAGTATTTT. This rearrangement joins TRBV28 to TRBJ2-3; 11 nucleotides match TRBD2. The J segment lost 3 bases and the V segment lost 6 bases, leaving 2 bases of the junction unmatched. The CDR3 loop spans 14 amino acids. CDR1 and CDR2 from the germline V gene are MDHEN and SYDVKM.

The chain employs TRBV6-5 and TRBJ2-1; possible D gene TRBD2, 5 bases. The CDR3 has 14 amino acids. Trimming stripped 7 bases from V and 5 bases from J, with 15 bases between. Germline V gene sequence: CDR1 MNHEY, CDR2 SVGAGI. The DNA for the CDR3 is TGTGCCAGCACGCTGGCTAGCCGAAACAATGAGCAGTTCTTC. Its translation is CASTLASRNNEQFF.

About this clone itself: Other DNA sequences from this sample encode an identical CDR3 as well. The chain recombines TRBV3-1 (or the pseudogene TRBV3-2) with TRBJ2-3, with 8 bases fitting TRBD2. The V gene's germline CDR1 is LGHDT and CDR2 YNNKEL (reference sequence). The ends lost 6 bases at V and 2 bases at J; junction bases unmatched: 7. This CDR3 has 15 residues. The CDR3 loop reads CASRRGAGDTDTQYF. CDR3 DNA sequence: TGTGCCAGCAGGCGGGGGGCGGGGGACACAGATACGCAGTATTTT.

The chain combines TRBV3-1 (or the pseudogene TRBV3-2) with TRBJ1-5; 10 bases line up with TRBD1. V dropped 1 base and J dropped 5; count of bases not matched to a gene: 2. Germline V gene data show CDR1 as LGHDT and CDR2 as YNNKEL (reference sequence). CDR3 length: 15 residues. CDR3 sequence (DNA): TGTGCCAGCAGCCAAGGACAGGGGGCTCATCAGCCCCAGCATTTT. Encoded protein: CASSQGQGAHQPQHF.

The chain carries TRBV10-3 and TRBJ2-2; D not resolved. V lost 3 bases to trimming and J lost 4 bases, with 12 bases between them. Germline CDR1 is ENHRY and CDR2 is SYGVKD. There are 15 residues in the CDR3. This chain's CDR3 is CAISDSQALTGELFF. The CDR3 DNA reads as TGTGCCATCAGTGATTCCCAGGCCCTCACCGGGGAGCTGTTTTTT.

The gene calls are TRBV3-1 (or the pseudogene TRBV3-2) and TRBJ2-7, with D possibly TRBD1 on 5 matching bases. Germline values: CDR1 LGHDT, CDR2 YNNKEL (reference sequence). The CDR3 contains 16 residues. The ends were cut back, 0 bases at V and 7 bases at J, with 19 bases in the middle. The CDR3 DNA follows: TGTGCCAGCAGCCAAGATTGGATGTTGGGGCGGTCGGAGCAGTACTTC. It is translated as CASSQDWMLGRSEQYF.

This rearrangement joins TRBV7-3 to TRBJ1-3, with a tentative D call TRBD1 (5 bases). In germline, CDR1 is SGHTA, CDR2 FQGTGA. The CDR3 length is 14 residues. V lost 2 bases and J 2 bases, leaving 7 bases between the germline ends. Here the CDR3 reads CASSLQGTGNTIYF. The CDR3 bases are TGTGCCAGCAGCTTACAGGGTACTGGAAACACCATATATTTT.

The rearrangement uses TRBV7-2 and TRBJ2-5; a weak D match, TRBD1 (7 bases). Germline lookup yields CDR1 SGHTA and CDR2 FQGNSA. The CDR3 loop spans 16 amino acids. V was pared by 6 bases and J by 1 base, with 18 bases between. The CDR3 region has the DNA TGTGCCAGCAGTAAGGGGGCGGGGACATCCCAAGAGACCCAGTACTTC. It specifies CASSKGAGTSQETQYF.

This clone came up a few times. The rearrangement joins TRBV29-1 to TRBJ1-4, with 7 bases aligning to TRBD1. V lost 4 bases to trimming and J lost 7 bases; unmatched junction nucleotides: 9. Germline CDR1 is SQVTM and CDR2 is ANQGSEA. The CDR3 loop spans 14 amino acids. CDR3 sequence (DNA): TGCAGCGTTGGAGTACAGGGGATGGCTGAAAAACTGTTTTTT. Protein sequence: CSVGVQGMAEKLFF.

V and J are TRBV5-1 and TRBJ2-7, with a weak D call TRBD1 (6 bases). This CDR3 has 15 residues. The V gene lost 4 bases and the J gene lost 6 bases, with 20 bases spanning the gap. The germline V gene encodes CDR1 SGHRS and CDR2 YFSETQ. Here the CDR3 reads CASSKTPDRSGEQYF. The CDR3 coding sequence is TGCGCCAGCAGCAAAACCCCTGACAGGTCGGGCGAGCAGTACTTC.

Only one count was recorded for this clone. One junction end disagrees with the germline gene, perhaps due to a read error. The chain joins TRBV5-1 to TRBJ2-1; TRBD2 is a possible D gene (5 bases). Germline V gene sequence: CDR1 SGHRS, CDR2 YFSETQ. The CDR3 consists of 13 residues. The CDR3, as DNA: TGCGCCAGCAGCTTGGACGTTTCGGGAACGGAGGTCTTC. This translates into CASSLDVSGTEVF. Full variable domain (remainder filled in from reference TRBV5-1 and TRBJ2-1): KAGVTQTPRYLIKTRGQQVTLSCSPISGHRSVSWYQQTPGQGLQFLFEYFSETQRNKGNFPGRFSGRQFSNSRSEMNVSTLELGDSALYLCASSLDVSGTEVFGPGTRLTVL.

The V gene is TRBV12-3 or TRBV12-4, the J gene TRBJ2-1; D perhaps matches TRBD2 (6 bases). Between the trimmed V and J ends, which lost 7 bases and 5 bases, there was a span of 12 bases. This CDR3 has 13 amino acids. CDR3 loop: CASIRGLDNEQFF. In nucleotides, the CDR3 is TGTGCCAGCATCCGGGGACTTGACAATGAGCAGTTCTTC.

This clone was picked up one time. The genes are TRBV27 and TRBJ1-1; 9 bases map to TRBD1. Unmatched junction bases numbered 5, after V lost 6 bases and J lost 0 bases. CDR1 and CDR2 from the germline V gene are MNHEY and SMNVEV (reference sequence). The CDR3 covers 15 residues. CDR3 bases: TGTGCCAGCAGGCGGGACAGGGCCTTGAACACTGAAGCTTTCTTT. This sequence encodes CASRRDRALNTEAFF.

The chain carries TRBV18 and TRBJ2-5, with D unresolved. This CDR3 contains 14 residues. CDR1 and CDR2 (germline): KGHSH, LQKENI. V dropped 10 bases and J dropped 5 bases, with 20 bases sitting between them. In nucleotides, the CDR3 is TGTGCCACCCACCCCCCTGAGGAGAGGGAGACCCAGTACTTC. It yields the protein CATHPPEERETQYF.

The chain recombines TRBV19 with TRBJ1-5, with a possible D match to TRBD1 (6 bases). From germline, CDR1 is LNHDA and CDR2 SQIVND (reference sequence). V lost 3 bases to trimming and J lost 2 bases, with 11 bases between them. This CDR3 has 15 amino acids. The CDR3 DNA follows: TGTGCCAGTAGTATCGGGGGGGCGGGCAATCAGCCCCAGCATTTT. Translated, it gives CASSIGGAGNQPQHF.

The chain uses TRBV28 and TRBJ1-2; 11 bases align to TRBD1. CDR1 and CDR2 from the germline V gene are MDHEN and SYDVKM. This CDR3 comprises 14 residues. J was trimmed by 5 bases and V by 9 bases; bases with no gene match: 8. CDR3 bases: TGTGCCAGTTCACCGGGGGACAGGGGGTATGGCTACACCTTC. Its protein product is CASSPGDRGYGYTF.

The chain employs TRBV25-1 and TRBJ2-1; TRBD2 matches at 9 bases. The ends lost 7 bases at V and 5 bases at J; junction bases unmatched: 9. Germline assignment: CDR1 MGHDK and CDR2 SYGVNS. The CDR3 is 15 amino acids. The CDR3 is CASTPSGGSHNEQFF. The CDR3 DNA is TGTGCCAGCACACCGAGCGGGGGGTCCCACAATGAGCAGTTCTTC.

The V and J genes are TRBV7-8 and TRBJ1-1, with TRBD1 matching over 10 bases. CDR1 and CDR2 from the germline V gene are SGHVS and FQNEAQ. CDR3 length: 18 amino acids. With 4 bases clipped from V and 0 bases from J, the junction kept 11 bases outside the gene matches. The CDR3 is CASSSTPGQGTMNTEAFF. Written as DNA, the CDR3 is TGTGCCAGCAGCTCTACTCCGGGACAGGGGACTATGAACACTGAAGCTTTCTTT.

This sequence joins TRBV28 and TRBJ2-2; no reliable D call. The CDR3 is 15 amino acids. Trimming took off 5 bases at V and 2 bases at J, with 12 bases between the two ends. Germline lookup yields CDR1 MDHEN and CDR2 SYDVKM. The CDR3 here is CASSPPMANTGELFF. CDR3 bases: TGTGCCAGCAGTCCGCCAATGGCAAACACCGGGGAGCTGTTTTTT.

A remark on this clone: At the DNA level, this CDR3 is encoded by other sequences in the same sample as well. The chain recombines TRBV4-1 with TRBJ1-4, with unresolved D. The CDR3 runs to 16 residues. V dropped 0 bases and J dropped 10 bases, with 18 bases sitting between them. Germline V gives CDR1 MGHRA, CDR2 YSYEKL. The CDR3 reads CASSQDEGSSGAKLFF. In nucleotides, the CDR3 is TGCGCCAGCAGCCAAGATGAAGGTAGCTCGGGAGCAAAACTGTTTTTT.

This clone was picked up a small number of times. This chain joins TRBV7-8 and TRBJ2-3, with TRBD2 matching over 7 bases. There are 16 residues in the CDR3. Trimming took 1 base from V and 8 from J; bases not matched to a gene: 12. The V gene's germline CDR1 is SGHVS and CDR2 FQNEAQ. The CDR3 loop reads CASSLGGSGTGGTQYF. The CDR3 DNA follows: TGTGCCAGCAGCTTAGGAGGTTCTGGAACGGGAGGTACGCAGTATTTT.

The rearrangement uses TRBV2 and TRBJ1-1; D is undetermined. Trimming stripped 0 bases from V and 7 bases from J, with 9 bases between. The CDR3 sequence is 13 residues long. Germline CDR1 reads SNHLY; CDR2 reads FYNNEI. CDR3 nucleotides: TGTGCCAGCAGTGAAGCGAGGAGGGATGAAGCTTTCTTT. Protein: CASSEARRDEAFF.

In this sample, this clone turned up a few times. The V and J genes are TRBV7-9 and TRBJ1-1; D gene unclear. The CDR3 contains 14 residues. Germline V gene data show CDR1 as SEHNR and CDR2 as FQNEAQ (reference sequence). The V gene lost 3 bases and the J gene lost 2 bases, with 10 bases spanning the gap. CDR3 in amino acids: CASSFADFNTEAFF. The CDR3 nucleotides are TGTGCCAGCAGCTTTGCAGATTTCAACACTGAAGCTTTCTTT.

The chain couples TRBV2 to TRBJ1-5; TRBD1 aligns across 11 bases. V was pared by 8 bases and J by 5 bases, with 5 bases of the junction left unmatched. The CDR3 spans 14 residues. From germline, CDR1 is SNHLY and CDR2 FYNNEI. DNA of the CDR3: TGTGCCAGCTTCGGGACAGGGGGAGATCAGCCCCAGCATTTT. Its translation is CASFGTGGDQPQHF.

The chain employs TRBV2 and TRBJ1-1; D possibly corresponds to TRBD1 (5 bases). The V and J ends lost 4 bases and 4 bases respectively, with 16 bases between them. Germline CDR1 is SNHLY and CDR2 is FYNNEI. The CDR3 spans 15 residues. CDR3: CASSVAGLVGTEAFF. The CDR3 bases are TGTGCCAGCAGTGTTGCAGGGTTAGTCGGCACTGAAGCTTTCTTT.

The CDR3 bases are TGCGCCAGCAGACGGACAGCAACTAATGAAAAACTGTTTTTT. This encodes CASRRTATNEKLFF. The gene calls are TRBV5-1 and TRBJ1-4, with D maybe TRBD1 (6 bases). Trimming took off 5 bases at V and 0 bases at J, with 8 bases between the two ends. The CDR3 is 14 amino acids. In germline, CDR1 is SGHRS, CDR2 YFSETQ. The full variable domain, in which reference TRBV5-1 and TRBJ1-4 provide the parts outside the CDR3, is KAGVTQTPRYLIKTRGQQVTLSCSPISGHRSVSWYQQTPGQGLQFLFEYFSETQRNKGNFPGRFSGRQFSNSRSEMNVSTLELGDSALYLCASRRTATNEKLFFGSGTQLSVL.